Presented here are 20 T cell receptor beta chains from one specimen sequenced in a study of cytomegalovirus exposure and HLA in healthy donors. The table came from immunoSEQ multiplex PCR; TCRdb's copy has only in-frame clones and leaves some out. The table shows fewer than 100,000 clones, with under 95% occurring only once. The sample comprised PBMCs. Receptor source: a young man in good health and CMV-seronegative.

V and J are TRBV7-9 and TRBJ2-3; D remains unclear. Trimming shortened V by 0 bases and J by 4 bases, and 8 bases separated the two germline ends. CDR1 and CDR2 from the germline V gene are SEHNR and FQNEAQ (reference sequence). The CDR3 loop spans 14 amino acids. CDR3 nucleotides: TGTGCCAGCAGCTTAGCTACGCGGCCAGATACGCAGTATTTT. Protein: CASSLATRPDTQYF. Full variable domain (remainder filled in from reference TRBV7-9 and TRBJ2-3): DTGVSQNPRHKITKRGQNVTFRCDPISEHNRLYWYRQTLGQGPEFLTYFQNEAQLEKSRLLSDRFSAERPKGSFSTLEIQRTEQGDSAMYLCASSLATRPDTQYFGPGTRLTVL.

This clone was found a few times. Other DNA sequences of this sample code for an identical CDR3. The rearrangement joins TRBV6-1 to TRBJ1-2, with D possibly TRBD1 on 5 matching bases. Germline-derived CDR1 and CDR2 are MNHNS and SASEGT. V lost 1 base, J lost 0 bases, and 9 bases lay in between. CDR3 length: 15 amino acids. In DNA, the CDR3 is TGTGCCAGCAGTGAAGGGCAGGGCGCTAACTATGGCTACACCTTC. This gives the protein CASSEGQGANYGYTF.

The CDR3 sequence: CASSDRGSYNSPLHF. The DNA of the CDR3 is TGTGCCAGCAGTGACAGGGGCAGCTATAATTCACCCCTCCACTTT. J is TRBJ1-6 and V is TRBV6-1; D is possibly TRBD1 (6 bases). Germline V gives CDR1 MNHNS, CDR2 SASEGT. Trimming took off 3 bases at V and 3 bases at J, with 9 bases between the two ends. The CDR3 runs to 15 residues.

This chain uses TRBV19 with TRBJ2-1; D is undetermined. With 6 bases removed from V and 1 base from J, the gap between germline ends came to 10 bases. The germline V gene has CDR1 LNHDA and CDR2 SQIVND (reference sequence). There are 14 residues in the CDR3. The CDR3 DNA follows: TGTGCCAGTAGCGGCCTAGAGTCCTACAATGAGCAGTTCTTC. Translated: CASSGLESYNEQFF.

The rearrangement joins TRBV27 to TRBJ2-3; a possible D gene is TRBD1 (6 bases). From germline, CDR1 is MNHEY and CDR2 SMNVEV (reference sequence). The ends were cut back, 6 bases at V and 0 bases at J, with 13 bases in the middle. The CDR3 covers 15 residues. CDR3 nucleotides: TGTGCCAGCAGGACAGGAACGATCAGCACAGATACGCAGTATTTT. Translation: CASRTGTISTDTQYF.

The chain joins TRBV6-4 to TRBJ2-1; TRBD2 agrees at 12 bases. Germline V gene sequence: CDR1 MRHNA, CDR2 SNTAGT. There are 16 residues in the CDR3. V gave up 4 bases and J gave up 6 bases; unmatched junction bases: 7. In nucleotides, the CDR3 is TGTGCCAGCAGTGTGGCTAGCGGGGGGGAAGGCAATGAGCAGTTCTTC. Translated, it gives CASSVASGGEGNEQFF.

The J gene is TRBJ1-1, the V gene TRBV18; D remains ambiguous. This CDR3 region has 15 residues. The germline CDR1 and CDR2 sequences are KGHSH and LQKENI. The ends were cut back, 1 base at V and 2 bases at J, with 11 bases in the middle. In DNA form, the CDR3 reads TGTGCCAGCTCACCACGAGACGGGAGCAACACTGAAGCTTTCTTT. Translation gives CASSPRDGSNTEAFF.

J is TRBJ2-2 and V is TRBV7-9, with D possibly TRBD1 on 5 matching bases. V lost 1 base and J lost 7, with 7 bases in between. The CDR3 contains 13 residues. The germline V gene encodes CDR1 SEHNR and CDR2 FQNEAQ (reference sequence). Written as DNA, the CDR3 is TGTGCCAGCAGCTTAGAAGGGGTCGGGGAGCTGTTTTTT. Its protein product is CASSLEGVGELFF.

This clone appeared once. The chain recombines TRBV18 with TRBJ2-6; D may be TRBD2 (5 bases). This CDR3 comprises 18 residues. The germline V gene encodes CDR1 KGHSH and CDR2 LQKENI. Deletions cut 3 bases from V and 0 bases from J, with 15 bases between. The chain's CDR3 is CASSPARPRDSGANVLTF. The CDR3 nucleotides are TGTGCCAGCTCACCCGCTAGGCCTCGGGACTCTGGGGCCAACGTCCTGACTTTC.

The chain couples TRBV5-1 to TRBJ2-2; TRBD2 agrees at 13 bases. CDR3 length: 17 residues. The trim removed 5 bases at V and 4 bases at J, leaving 8 bases unmatched. Germline CDR1 and CDR2: SGHRS and YFSETQ. Written as DNA, the CDR3 is TGCGCCAGCAGAGTCCCGGGACTAGCGGGATCCACCGGGGAGCTGTTTTTT. Translation: CASRVPGLAGSTGELFF.

A note on this clone: Sequence at one end of the junction differs from germline and may be a read error. The rearrangement links TRBV6-6 to TRBJ2-7, with D unclear. The germline gives CDR1 MNHNY, CDR2 SVGAGI (reference sequence). The CDR3 is 11 amino acids. The DNA for the CDR3 is TGTACCAGCAGTTACGGGCCAGAGCAGTACTTC. This translates into CTSSYGPEQYF.

This clone was counted only a few times. The chain carries TRBV28 and TRBJ1-1; D possibly corresponds to TRBD1 (6 bases). The germline gives CDR1 MDHEN, CDR2 SYDVKM. V was cut by 5 bases and J by 5 bases, with 12 bases left in between. CDR3 size: 13 residues. The CDR3 loop is CASSNRVGTEAFF. The CDR3 DNA reads as TGTGCCAGCAGTAACAGGGTTGGGACTGAAGCTTTCTTT.

CDR3 amino acids: CASSYFGTGTGELFF. DNA for the CDR3: TGTGCCAGCAGTTACTTCGGGACAGGAACCGGGGAGCTGTTTTTT. The rearrangement uses TRBV6-5 and TRBJ2-2; 8 bases line up with TRBD1. The CDR3 is 15 residues long. CDR1 is MNHEY and CDR2 is SVGAGI in the germline V gene. Trimming took 1 base from V and 5 from J; bases not matched to a gene: 3.

The rearrangement uses TRBV27 and TRBJ1-5; 7 positions agree with TRBD1. This CDR3 has 15 amino acids. Germline values: CDR1 MNHEY, CDR2 SMNVEV (reference sequence). Germline trimming cut 3 bases from V and 0 bases from J; bases unmatched to any gene: 2. DNA for the CDR3: TGTGCCAGCAGTTTTTACAGGGGTAGCAATCAGCCCCAGCATTTT. This sequence encodes CASSFYRGSNQPQHF.

Comment on this clone: Mismatch with germline at one junction end may stem from a read error. This chain connects TRBV7-7 to TRBJ2-5; 11 nucleotides align to TRBD1. Germline CDR1 and CDR2: SSHAT and FNYEAQ (reference sequence). CDR3 size: 14 residues. The CDR3 DNA reads TGTGCTAGCAGCCCGGACAGGGGGCCAGAGACCCAGTACTTC. Translated, it gives CASSPDRGPETQYF.

The chain is built from TRBV18 and TRBJ2-7, with 13 bases that match TRBD2. Germline CDR1 reads KGHSH; CDR2 reads LQKENI. Trimming removed 5 bases from V and 3 bases from J; junction bases left unmatched: 4. This CDR3 has 15 residues. CDR3 bases: TGTGCCAGCTCAGGAGGGACTAGCGGGAACTACGAGCAGTACTTC. It is translated as CASSGGTSGNYEQYF.

For the CDR3, the DNA is TGTGCCAGCAAAATAGGCGGTCAGCCCCAGCATTTT. This encodes CASKIGGQPQHF. This chain connects TRBV28 to TRBJ1-5; D not resolved. The CDR3 spans 12 residues. The V and J ends lost 7 bases and 6 bases respectively, with 10 bases between them. The germline V gene has CDR1 MDHEN and CDR2 SYDVKM.

The chain carries TRBV25-1 and TRBJ2-7, with D possibly matching TRBD1 (5 bases). CDR1 is MGHDK and CDR2 is SYGVNS in the germline V gene. This CDR3 region has 12 residues. With 5 bases removed from V and 4 bases from J, the gap between germline ends came to 9 bases. DNA for the CDR3: TGTGCCAGCAGTTATGACAGTTACGAGCAGTACTTC. Protein product: CASSYDSYEQYF.

V usage is TRBV19 and J usage is TRBJ2-2, with D perhaps matching TRBD1 (5 bases). The CDR3 is made up of 15 amino acids. Germline V lookup: CDR1 LNHDA, CDR2 SQIVND (reference sequence). V gave up 2 bases and J gave up 2 bases, with 9 bases separating them. The CDR3 nucleotides read TGTGCCAGTAGTATACAGACAGTCAACACCGGGGAGCTGTTTTTT. Translated, it gives CASSIQTVNTGELFF.

The chain links TRBV4-2 to TRBJ1-2; D remains ambiguous. The CDR3 contains 12 residues. Per germline, CDR1 LGHNA and CDR2 YNFKEQ. Trimming took 0 bases from V and 5 from J, leaving 4 bases between them. The CDR3 DNA is TGTGCCAGCAGCCAAGATCGGTATGGCTACACCTTC. This translates into CASSQDRYGYTF.